This T cell receptor beta chain was recorded in a study of blood T cell repertoires in COVID-19. CDR3 length: 12 amino acids. The germline gives CDR1 LNHDA, CDR2 SQIVND (reference sequence). The method was immunoSEQ multiplex PCR; TCRdb's version includes in-frame clones alone and lacks a portion of them. The sample contains approximately 210,000 clones, roughly four fifths of which appear only once. To note about this clone: One end of the junction varies from germline; a read error may be responsible. At the DNA level, this CDR3 is encoded by other sequences in the same sample as well.

The TCR originated in a woman aged 55-70 years who had recovered from COVID-19. This sequence joins TRBV19 and TRBJ1-2; a possible D gene is TRBD1 (5 bases). The sequenced material came from PBMCs or T cells enriched from blood (not recorded which). The CDR3 DNA reads as TGTGCCAGTAGTATCGGGGGGAATGGTTACACCTTC. It encodes CASSIGGNGYTF.